This T cell receptor beta chain was observed in a study of Ad26.COV2.S vaccination and SARS-CoV-2 variants (dated by TCRdb to the early 2020s). Concerning the study at large: Vaccine-arm donors were drawn from COV1001, a multicentre, randomized, double-blind, placebo-controlled phase I-IIa trial of Ad26.COV2.S in healthy adults. Dosing of Ad26.COV2.S was intramuscular, at either 5x10^10 or 1x10^11 viral particles, delivered as one shot or as two shots spaced 56 days apart. TCRbeta repertoire sequencing served as the tool for gauging how specific and how broad the SARS-CoV-2-reactive T cell receptors were following Ad26.COV2.S vaccination. The TCR-sequenced set comprised approximately 32 samples: approximately 19 Ad26.COV2.S vaccine recipients, 5 placebo recipients and 8 SARS-CoV-2 convalescent individuals. Trial participants were randomized into five groups of five, in which low-dose or high-dose Ad26.COV2.S was given once or twice, or placebo was given on both occasions. Throughout the experiments and outcome assessment, investigators stayed blinded to trial group allocation.

The immunoSEQ Assay was the method used to sequence TCRbeta CDR3 regions. After extraction, genomic DNA underwent amplification by bias-controlled multiplex PCR, followed by high-throughput sequencing. The authors processed their data as follows. To quantify the absolute abundance of every unique TCRbeta CDR3 region, sequences were collapsed and filtered. Usable DNA was measured by amplifying reference genes present in all nucleated cells, and TCRbeta template counts were normalized to that usable DNA to estimate T cell fraction. Repertoire TCRs were annotated as SARS-CoV-2-specific when V gene, CDR3 amino acid sequence and J gene were exactly matched to a known reactive TCR set. The reference SARS-CoV-2 TCR set was derived from MIRA and filtered for enrichment in COVID-19-positive ImmuneCODE repertoires, a step that removed public or cross-reactive TCRs. Using the MIRA antigens, annotated TCRs were further analysed by specific ORF or by position within an ORF. Breadth was defined as annotated unique rearrangements over total unique productive rearrangements; depth was the summed frequency of those rearrangements. Group comparisons of TCR breadth used two-sided Wilcoxon rank-sum tests. Sourced from immuneACCESS, this table was stored by TCRdb with only in-frame sequences that have V and J called. A share of the clones is absent; for the studies checked, an unresolved V gene accounts for under half, and the remainder has no known explanation. The V and J calls and clone size come from that table; D and trimming were worked out from the DNA. Present in this sample are 300,000 to 350,000 clones, approximately 86% of which were seen just once. The top ten hold 9.5% to 12% of the sample.

As for this clone: The clone's antigen remains unknown. Base quality data are lacking; no much larger clone is found one base away.

Taken with the paper, the label for treatment or condition translates to: 15 to 20 received Ad26.COV2.S at low or high dose, single or two shots; a few received placebo; per-sample allocation not given. Repertoires of vaccine and placebo recipients were sequenced from samples collected on day 63 after the first injection. In Cohort 1b, about 27 adults aged 18-55 years were enrolled at a single site in Boston, USA, between 29 July and 7 August 2020. Ad26.COV2.S consisted of a replication-incompetent adenovirus type 26 vector by which a prefusion-stabilized SARS-CoV-2 spike protein from the original Wuhan strain was expressed. Summary of the overall study and its limitations: Spike-specific TCR breadth was higher in Ad26.COV2.S recipients than in placebo recipients (P = 0.0014). Vaccine and placebo recipients had similar non-spike TCR breadth, a finding consistent with the vaccine containing only spike. The study was not powered to compare responses between vaccine doses or regimens. According to the authors, total T cell responses may have been underestimated by the TCR breadth and depth analyses. Substantial breadth of spike-specific CD8+ and CD4+ T cell responses was reported after vaccination.

The source is a person between 18 and 60 years old who received the Ad26.COV2.S COVID-19 vaccine or a placebo. Here the sequenced sample was peripheral blood, taken in a trial of Ad26.COV2.S vaccine versus placebo.

The CDR3 region reads CASSQDMGGSEAFF. The DNA reads TGCGCCAGCAGCCAAGATATGGGTGGTTCTGAAGCTTTCTTT. The chain links TRBV4-3 with TRBJ1-1; no D gene call is confident. As encoded in the germline V gene, CDR1 is LGHNA while CDR2 is YSLEER. V gives up 0 bases and J gives up 6 bases, and the segment between their germline ends measures 11 bases. The CDR3 starts with the cysteine, ends with the phenylalanine, and has 14 residues. The DNA shown is the 42-base CDR3, in frame from base 1.